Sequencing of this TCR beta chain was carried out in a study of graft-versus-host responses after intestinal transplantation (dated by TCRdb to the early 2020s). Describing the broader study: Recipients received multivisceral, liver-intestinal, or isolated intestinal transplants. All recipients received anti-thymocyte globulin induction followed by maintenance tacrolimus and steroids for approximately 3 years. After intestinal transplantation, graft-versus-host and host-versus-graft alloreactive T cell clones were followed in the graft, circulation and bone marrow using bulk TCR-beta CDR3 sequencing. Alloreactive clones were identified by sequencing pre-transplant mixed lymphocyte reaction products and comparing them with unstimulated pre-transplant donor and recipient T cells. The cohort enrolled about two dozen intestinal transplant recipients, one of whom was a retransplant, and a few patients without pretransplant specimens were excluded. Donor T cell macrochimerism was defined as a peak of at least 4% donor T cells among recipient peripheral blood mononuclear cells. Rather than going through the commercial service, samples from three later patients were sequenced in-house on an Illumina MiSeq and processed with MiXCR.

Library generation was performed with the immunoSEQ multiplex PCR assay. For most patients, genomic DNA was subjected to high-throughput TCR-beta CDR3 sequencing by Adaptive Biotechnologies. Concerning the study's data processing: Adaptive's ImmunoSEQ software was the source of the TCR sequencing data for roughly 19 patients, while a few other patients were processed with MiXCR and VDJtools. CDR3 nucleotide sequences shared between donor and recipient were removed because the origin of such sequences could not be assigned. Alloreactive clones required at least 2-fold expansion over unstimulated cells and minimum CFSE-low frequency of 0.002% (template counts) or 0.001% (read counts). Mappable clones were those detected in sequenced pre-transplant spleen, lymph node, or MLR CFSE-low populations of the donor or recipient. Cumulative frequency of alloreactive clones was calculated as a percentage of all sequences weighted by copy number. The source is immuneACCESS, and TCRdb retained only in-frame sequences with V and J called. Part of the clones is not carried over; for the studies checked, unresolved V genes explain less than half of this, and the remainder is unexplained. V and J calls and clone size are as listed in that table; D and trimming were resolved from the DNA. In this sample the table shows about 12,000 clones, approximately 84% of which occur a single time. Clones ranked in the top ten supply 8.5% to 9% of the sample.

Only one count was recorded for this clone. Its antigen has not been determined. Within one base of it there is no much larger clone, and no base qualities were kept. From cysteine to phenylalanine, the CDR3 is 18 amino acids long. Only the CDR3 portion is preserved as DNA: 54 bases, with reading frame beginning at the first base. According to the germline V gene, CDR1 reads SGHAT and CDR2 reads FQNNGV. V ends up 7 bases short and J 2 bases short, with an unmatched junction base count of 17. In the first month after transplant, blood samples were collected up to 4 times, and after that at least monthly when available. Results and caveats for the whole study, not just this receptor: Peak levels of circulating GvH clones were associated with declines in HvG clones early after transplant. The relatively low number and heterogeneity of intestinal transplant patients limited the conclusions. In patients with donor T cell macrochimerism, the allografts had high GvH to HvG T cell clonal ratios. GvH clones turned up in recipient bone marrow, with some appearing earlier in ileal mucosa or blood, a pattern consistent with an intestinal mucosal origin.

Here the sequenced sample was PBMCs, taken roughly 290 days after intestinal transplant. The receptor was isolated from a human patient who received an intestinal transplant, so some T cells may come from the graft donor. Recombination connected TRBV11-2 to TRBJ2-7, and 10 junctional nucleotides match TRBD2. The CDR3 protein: CASTSPSLGTSGTYEQYF. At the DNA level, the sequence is TGTGCCAGCACCTCACCCTCACTGGGAACTAGCGGGACCTACGAGCAGTACTTC.